The next 16 T cell receptor beta chains were all read from a single sample in a study of spatial heterogeneity in lung cancer. TCRdb reprocessed the 5' RACE reads with MiXCR, giving one entry per CDR3 protein. This table holds tens of thousands of distinct CDR3 sequences, just under 20% found once. The time point here: blood at routine non-recurrence follow-up after resection. The sequencing used PBMCs, collected at follow-up. Every receptor here comes from a male donor with early-stage non-small cell lung cancer.

This clonotype was counted ten times or more. The rearrangement uses TRBV7-6 and TRBJ2-2, with unresolved D. The germline V gene encodes CDR1 SGHVS and CDR2 FNYEAQ. V lost 5 bases and J lost 1, with 8 bases in between. This CDR3 is built from 14 residues. For the CDR3, the DNA is TGTGCCAGCAGCGAATCAGTGAACACCGGGGAGCTGTTTTTT. Encoded protein: CASSESVNTGELFF.

This clonotype appeared a few times. The chain links TRBV20-1 to TRBJ2-3; 10 bases are a match to TRBD2. The junction had 7 bases not matched to a gene; V was cut back by 6 bases and J by 4 bases. In germline, CDR1 is DFQATT, CDR2 SNEGSKA (reference sequence). The CDR3 extends over 14 amino acids. CDR3 sequence reads: CSALKSGRADTQYF. CDR3 DNA sequence: TGCAGTGCCCTCAAGAGCGGGAGGGCAGATACGCAGTATTTT.

Worth noting for this clonotype: At one end, the junction sequence differs from germline, possibly due to a read error. This chain links TRBV19 with TRBJ2-6; TRBD1 aligns across 9 bases. The CDR3 totals 19 residues. Germline values: CDR1 LNHDA, CDR2 SQIVND (reference sequence). The CDR3 nucleotides read TGTGCCAGTTGTCCCCTCGGACAGGGGCCTGGGGCTGGGGCCAACGTCCCGACTTTC. It codes for CASCPLGQGPGAGANVPTF.

The chain uses TRBV19 and TRBJ2-1; tentative D call: TRBD2 (6 bases). The CDR3 runs to 15 residues. V lost 3 bases and J lost 4, with 13 bases in between. Germline CDR1 LNHDA, CDR2 SQIVND (reference sequence). The CDR3 is CASSMSQRAYNEQFF. DNA of the CDR3: TGTGCCAGTAGTATGAGCCAGCGGGCTTACAATGAGCAGTTCTTC.

This clonotype was seen only once. The V and J genes are TRBV6-5 and TRBJ1-1; D perhaps matches TRBD1 (6 bases). The CDR3 loop spans 14 amino acids. Germline assignment: CDR1 MNHEY and CDR2 SVGAGI. V was trimmed by 5 bases and J by 6 bases, leaving 16 bases between them. The CDR3 protein is CASSLFGGAAEAFF. The CDR3, as DNA: TGTGCCAGCAGTCTCTTTGGGGGGGCCGCTGAAGCTTTCTTT.

This chain joins TRBV20-1 and TRBJ2-3; 8 bases line up with TRBD1. J lost 3 bases, V lost 6 bases, and 5 bases had no gene match. The CDR3 has 13 residues. Germline CDR1 is DFQATT and CDR2 is SNEGSKA (reference sequence). CDR3 coding DNA: TGCAGTGCAGGACAGGGTGCGACAGATACGCAGTATTTT. Translation: CSAGQGATDTQYF.

This clonotype has a handful of counts. The chain carries TRBV7-8 and TRBJ2-1, with TRBD2 matching 12 bases. V lost 7 bases to trimming and J lost 7 bases; unmatched junction nucleotides: 11. Germline values: CDR1 SGHVS, CDR2 FQNEAQ. CDR3 size: 16 residues. CDR3 sequence: CASIRLAGGPFNEQFF. The CDR3 DNA reads as TGTGCCAGCATCCGTCTAGCGGGAGGGCCTTTTAATGAGCAGTTCTTC.

The rearrangement links TRBV7-9 to TRBJ2-7; D gene uncertain. There are 12 residues in the CDR3. V gave up 1 base and J gave up 4 bases, with 5 bases separating them. CDR1 and CDR2 from the germline V gene are SEHNR and FQNEAQ (reference sequence). Here the CDR3 DNA reads TGTGCCAGCAGCTTAGATGTATACGAGCAGTACGTC. Translated, it gives CASSLDVYEQYV.

This clonotype was seen only a few times. In DNA, the CDR3 is TGTGCCAGCAGCACCACATATTCACCCCTCCACTTT. The encoded protein is CASSTTYSPLHF. This sequence joins TRBV7-2 and TRBJ1-6, with D unresolved. This CDR3 is built from 12 residues. V was pared by 5 bases and J by 8 bases, with 7 bases between. Per the germline V gene, CDR1 is SGHTA and CDR2 is FQGNSA.

In this sample, this clonotype turned up a few times. This sequence joins TRBV12-5 and TRBJ2-3; possible D gene TRBD2, 6 bases. Germline V gene lookup returns CDR1 LGHNT and CDR2 FRNRAP. V dropped 0 bases and J dropped 0 bases, with 13 bases sitting between them. This CDR3 has 17 amino acids. The CDR3 region has the DNA TGTGCTAGTGGTTTGGTACCTGACGGGAGTAGCACAGATACGCAGTATTTT. Residues: CASGLVPDGSSTDTQYF.

The chain employs TRBV19 and TRBJ2-1; D may be TRBD1 (6 bases). CDR1 LNHDA and CDR2 SQIVND come from the germline V gene (reference sequence). The V end lost 2 bases, the J end lost 1 base, and 9 bases lay between the germline ends. This CDR3 has 15 residues. The CDR3 loop reads CASSIRTVSYNEQFF. DNA for the CDR3: TGTGCCAGTAGTATAAGGACAGTTTCCTACAATGAGCAGTTCTTC.

The chain recombines TRBV29-1 with TRBJ2-1; TRBD2 might be the D (6 bases). Germline CDR1 and CDR2: SQVTM and ANQGSEA. CDR3 length: 15 residues. V lost 6 bases and J lost 5, with 20 bases in between. The CDR3 region is CSVGLYSGRNNEQFF. The CDR3 DNA reads as TGCAGCGTGGGTCTCTATTCCGGGAGAAACAATGAGCAGTTCTTC.

This clonotype occurred a few times. The chain has TRBV12-3 or TRBV12-4 and TRBJ1-4; the D is unclear. The CDR3 length is 13 residues. V was clipped by 5 bases and J by 5 bases, with 9 bases between them. CDR3 amino acids: CASSPGFNEKLFF. The CDR3 nucleotides are TGTGCCAGCAGTCCCGGCTTCAATGAAAAACTGTTTTTT.

This clonotype was seen a handful of times. The chain joins TRBV29-1 to TRBJ1-1; 8 bases agree with TRBD1. Trimming took 7 bases from V and 3 from J; bases not matched to a gene: 7. Germline CDR1 SQVTM, CDR2 ANQGSEA. The CDR3 is 13 amino acids. In DNA, the CDR3 is TGCAGCGCTGTGCAGGGGGCGGACACTGAAGCTTTCTTT. This codes for CSAVQGADTEAFF.

This clonotype was detected a few times. The CDR3 DNA reads TGCAGTGCTAGAGATCTAGGAACAGGGGCGGAAAAACTGTTTTTT. Its protein product is CSARDLGTGAEKLFF. The chain is built from TRBV20-1 and TRBJ1-4; 7 bases align to TRBD1. Germline CDR1 reads DFQATT; CDR2 reads SNEGSKA (reference sequence). V lost 0 bases and J lost 8; bases outside the gene matches: 9. The CDR3 has 15 residues.

In its sample, this clonotype was seen many times. V gene TRBV5-1 combines with J gene TRBJ2-3; D tentatively fits TRBD1 or TRBD2 (5 bases each). CDR3 length: 16 amino acids. The germline V gene encodes CDR1 SGHRS and CDR2 YFSETQ. V was pared by 3 bases and J by 0 bases, with 14 bases between. The CDR3 loop is CASSWVGEPSTDTQYF. The CDR3 DNA reads as TGCGCCAGCAGCTGGGTGGGGGAACCCAGCACAGATACGCAGTATTTT. The full variable domain, with the rest looked up from reference TRBV5-1 and TRBJ2-3, is KAGVTQTPRYLIKTRGQQVTLSCSPISGHRSVSWYQQTPGQGLQFLFEYFSETQRNKGNFPGRFSGRQFSNSRSEMNVSTLELGDSALYLCASSWVGEPSTDTQYFGPGTRLTVL.